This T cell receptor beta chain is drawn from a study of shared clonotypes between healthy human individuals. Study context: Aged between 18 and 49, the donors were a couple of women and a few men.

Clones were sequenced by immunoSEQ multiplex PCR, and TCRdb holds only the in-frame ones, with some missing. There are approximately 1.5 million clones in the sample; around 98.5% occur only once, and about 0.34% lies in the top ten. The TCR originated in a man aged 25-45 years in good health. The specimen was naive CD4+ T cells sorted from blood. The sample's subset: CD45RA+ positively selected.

CDR3 DNA sequence: TGTGCCATCAGTGTCGGGGCCAGGGACCGCTACGAGCAGTACTTC. It translates to CAISVGARDRYEQYF. The V gene is TRBV10-3, the J gene TRBJ2-7; D could derive from TRBD1 or TRBD2 (5 bases each). Germline V gives CDR1 ENHRY, CDR2 SYGVKD. The V and J ends lost 4 bases and 3 bases respectively, with 16 bases between them. The CDR3 covers 15 residues.